The source of this T cell receptor beta chain is a study of shared clonotypes between healthy human individuals. Splitting of each subset's genomic DNA was done evenly across several immunoSEQ plates. The repertoire was sequenced with immunoSEQ multiplex PCR; TCRdb's copy has only in-frame clones and lacks some. The table includes approximately 590,000 clones, 95% to 96% detected once. Study-wide points: Roughly 4.6% of naive CD4 clonotypes were common to a few donors. Large depth notwithstanding, sorted-subset sequencing proved incomplete by rarefaction. Naive subsets generally had larger estimated richness than memory subsets.

A word on this clone: Its target is not known.

Positively selected for CCR7, the CD45RO-negative cells used as naive CD8 cells excluded terminally differentiated effector memory CD45RA+ cells. J gave up 6 bases and V 6 bases, and 9 bases lay outside the gene matches. Germline V CDR1 and CDR2: SQVTM, ANQGSEA. This CDR3 comprises 13 residues. V usage is TRBV29-1 and J usage is TRBJ2-7, with 9 bases aligning to TRBD1. Sequenced: naive CD8+ T cells sorted from blood. This sequence originates from a woman in her twenties or thirties in good health. The CDR3 loop reads CSVSGTGKSEQYF. DNA for the CDR3: TGCAGCGTCTCCGGGACAGGGAAGTCCGAGCAGTACTTC.